The 3 T cell receptor beta chains presented below share a single source sample, sequenced in a study of a mutant IDH1 vaccine in newly diagnosed glioma (dated by TCRdb to the early 2020s). The sample's time point label, in plain terms: week 47, end of study. Each vaccine dose, consisting of 300 ug of a 20-mer mutant IDH1 peptide in Montanide, was administered subcutaneously with topical imiquimod. Receptors were amplified or captured by the immunoSEQ multiplex PCR assay. TCRdb limited this immuneACCESS table to in-frame rearrangements with V and J called. A share of clones is missing; checked studies link under half to unresolved V genes, and the rest is unexplained. Within this sample are tens of thousands of clones, with around three quarters of them counted one time only. Approximately 5.3% of the sample is held by the ten biggest clonotypes. Antigens for these TCRs are unknown. The sample here was PBMCs, taken from a glioma patient whose treatment included an IDH1 peptide vaccine. The receptors were sampled from a man aged 50-60 years with glioma.

The V and J genes are TRBV9 and TRBJ1-1; TRBD1 is a possible D gene (5 bases). This CDR3 contains 14 residues. Germline CDR1 reads SGDLS; CDR2 reads YYNGEE. V was pared by 1 base and J by 0 bases, with 7 bases between. The CDR3 protein is CASSVTGMNTEAFF. CDR3 bases: TGTGCCAGCAGCGTAACAGGTATGAACACTGAAGCTTTCTTT.

This chain joins TRBV19 and TRBJ2-2; 7 nucleotides line up with TRBD1. Per the germline V gene, CDR1 is LNHDA and CDR2 is SQIVND (reference sequence). The V segment lost 4 bases and the J segment 6 bases; nucleotides outside the gene matches: 11. This CDR3 region has 16 residues. The CDR3 here is CASSNFGQERAGELFF. In DNA form, the CDR3 reads TGTGCCAGTAGTAATTTCGGACAGGAGAGGGCCGGGGAGCTGTTTTTT.

The V gene is TRBV6-5, the J gene TRBJ2-2; D might be TRBD1 or TRBD2, each matching 5 bases. V gave up 0 bases and J gave up 6 bases, with 11 bases separating them. Germline CDR1 and CDR2: MNHEY and SVGAGI. The CDR3 consists of 15 residues. CDR3: CASSYSRGVAGELFF. CDR3 coding DNA: TGTGCCAGCAGTTACTCGAGAGGGGTGGCCGGGGAGCTGTTTTTT.